This T cell receptor beta chain was recovered during a study of blood T cell repertoires in COVID-19. Study context: The cDNA or gDNA used as material had been derived from T cells, B-cell-depleted T cells, or PBMCs.

There are 14 residues in the CDR3. The germline V and J ends were trimmed by 0 bases and 0 bases, with 4 bases remaining between them. CDR1 and CDR2 from the germline V gene are SGHRS and YFSETQ. The table came from immunoSEQ multiplex PCR; TCRdb's copy has only in-frame clones and leaves some out. The table includes a few hundred thousand clones, roughly nine tenths detected once. The specimen sequenced was peripheral blood. The chain employs TRBV5-1 and TRBJ1-3; the D is unclear. This TCR came from a man in his sixties with acute or convalescent COVID-19. The CDR3 loop is CASSLGLSGNTIYF. CDR3 in DNA: TGCGCCAGCAGCTTGGGGCTCTCTGGAAACACCATATATTTT.